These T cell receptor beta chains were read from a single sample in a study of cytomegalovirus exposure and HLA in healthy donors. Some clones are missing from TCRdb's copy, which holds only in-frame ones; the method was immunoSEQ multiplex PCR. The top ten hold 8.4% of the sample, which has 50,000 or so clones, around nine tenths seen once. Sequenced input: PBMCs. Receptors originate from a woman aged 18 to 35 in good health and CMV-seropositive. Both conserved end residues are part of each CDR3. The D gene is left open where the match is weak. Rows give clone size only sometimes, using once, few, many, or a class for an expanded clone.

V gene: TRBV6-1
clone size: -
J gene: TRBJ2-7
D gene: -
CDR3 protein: CASSRSVHRFYEQYF
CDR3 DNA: TGTGCCAGCAGTAGATCGGTCCACAGATTTTACGAGCAGTACTTC

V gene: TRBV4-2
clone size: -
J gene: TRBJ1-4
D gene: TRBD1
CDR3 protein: CASSQASGTGAEKLFF
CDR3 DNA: TGTGCCAGCAGCCAAGCCTCCGGGACAGGGGCTGAAAAACTGTTTTTT

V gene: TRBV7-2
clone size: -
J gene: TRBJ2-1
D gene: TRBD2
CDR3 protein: CASSGIAGGHNEQFF
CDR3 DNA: TGTGCCAGCAGCGGGATAGCGGGGGGGCACAATGAGCAGTTCTTC

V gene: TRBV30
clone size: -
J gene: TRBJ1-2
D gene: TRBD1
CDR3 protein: CAWSVDRGDGYTF
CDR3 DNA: TGTGCCTGGAGTGTCGACAGGGGGGATGGCTACACCTTC

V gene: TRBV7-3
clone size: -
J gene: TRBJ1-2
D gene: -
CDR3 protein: CASSLRADSYYGYTF
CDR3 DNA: TGTGCCAGCAGCTTAAGGGCGGACAGTTACTATGGCTACACCTTC

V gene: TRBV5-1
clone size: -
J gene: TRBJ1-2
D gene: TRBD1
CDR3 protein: CASSSPGTGANYGYTF
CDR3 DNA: TGCGCCAGCAGCTCCCCAGGGACAGGGGCTAACTATGGCTACACCTTC

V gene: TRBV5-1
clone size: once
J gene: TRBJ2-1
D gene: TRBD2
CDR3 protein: CASSSSGLAVDEQFF
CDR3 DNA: TGCGCCAGCAGCTCTTCGGGACTAGCGGTCGATGAGCAGTTCTTC

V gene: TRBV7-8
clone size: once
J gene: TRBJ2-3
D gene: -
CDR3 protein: CASSLRGKSTDTQYF
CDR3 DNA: TGTGCCAGCAGCTTACGGGGAAAAAGCACAGATACGCAGTATTTT

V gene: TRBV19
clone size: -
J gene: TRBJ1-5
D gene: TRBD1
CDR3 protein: CASSQPDRGGGNQPQHF
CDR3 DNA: TGTGCCAGTAGTCAACCAGACAGGGGCGGGGGCAATCAGCCCCAGCATTTT

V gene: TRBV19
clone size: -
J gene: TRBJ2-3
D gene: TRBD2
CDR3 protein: CASSPSMASGGSETDTQYF
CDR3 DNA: TGTGCCAGTAGTCCCTCGATGGCTAGCGGGGGGTCGGAGACAGATACGCAGTATTTT

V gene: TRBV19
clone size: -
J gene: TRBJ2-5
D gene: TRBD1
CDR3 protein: CASSSGTGGSETQYF
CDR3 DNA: TGTGCCAGTAGTTCAGGGACAGGGGGCTCGGAGACCCAGTACTTC

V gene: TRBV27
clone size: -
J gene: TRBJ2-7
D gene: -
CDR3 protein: CASSLYRGRSYEQYF
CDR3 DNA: TGTGCCAGCAGTTTATATAGGGGTAGGTCCTACGAGCAGTACTTC